This entry is about one TCR beta chain. Its antigen is as yet unknown. This record belongs to a study of shared clonotypes between healthy human individuals. Regarding the study as a whole: The sharing of roughly 5% of naive CD4 clonotypes was seen across several donors.

J was trimmed by 4 bases and V by 1 base; bases with no gene match: 3. This CDR3 has 16 residues. Germline values: CDR1 SGHTA, CDR2 FQGNSA. The table came from immunoSEQ multiplex PCR; TCRdb's copy has only in-frame clones and leaves some out. The table shows 330,000 or so clones, with around 70% occurring only once. Sequencing was carried out using memory CD4+ T cells sorted from blood. Subset of the sample: CD45RA-negative fraction. This chain connects TRBV7-2 to TRBJ2-2; 10 bases fit TRBD2. The receptor comes from a man aged 25-45 years in good health. This CDR3 reads CASSLVASGSTGELFF. CDR3 coding DNA: TGTGCCAGCAGCTTAGTGGCTAGCGGGAGCACCGGGGAGCTGTTTTTT. Looking up the rest from reference TRBV7-2 and TRBJ2-2 gives the full variable domain: GAGVSQSPSNKVTEKGKDVELRCDPISGHTALYWYRQSLGQGLEFLIYFQGNSAPDKSGLPSDRFSAERTGGSVSTLTIQRTQQEDSAVYLCASSLVASGSTGELFFGEGSRLTVL.